The rows below give T cell receptor beta chains drawn from one sample of a study of identical twins. Using its own MiXCR run on the 5' RACE reads, TCRdb lists one record per CDR3 protein. This table holds roughly 490,000 distinct CDR3 sequences, 14% found once. The same specimen was also included in a second study, on yellow fever vaccine responses in identical twins.

What was sequenced was CD4+ T cells sorted from blood. These receptors all stem from a young woman in good health. Each CDR3 is given with its conserved first and last residue. A D gene is named only where the DNA matches it firmly. Clone sizes are given selectively: once, few, many, or a class where the clone is expanded.

v_call: TRBV5-1; clone_size: few; j_call: TRBJ2-5; d_call: TRBD1; cdr3_nt: TGCGCCAGCAGCTTGGGACAGGGGCCGGACGAGACCCAGTACTTC; cdr3_aa: CASSLGQGPDETQYF
v_call: TRBV7-9; clone_size: .; j_call: TRBJ2-3; d_call: .; cdr3_nt: TGTGCCAGCAGACACCTACTTGCGACTAGCACAGATACGCAGTATTTT; cdr3_aa: CASRHLLATSTDTQYF
v_call: TRBV10-3; clone_size: few; j_call: TRBJ2-3; d_call: TRBD2; cdr3_nt: TGTGCCATCAGTGAGTCGACTAGCGGGATCGCCACAGATACGCAGTATTTT; cdr3_aa: CAISESTSGIATDTQYF
v_call: TRBV12-3/TRBV12-4; clone_size: many; j_call: TRBJ2-7; d_call: .; cdr3_nt: TGTGCCAGCAGTTCCCTCCCCGGGAGTATCTCCGAGCAGTACTTC; cdr3_aa: CASSSLPGSISEQYF
v_call: TRBV6-2/TRBV6-3; clone_size: .; j_call: TRBJ1-6; d_call: TRBD1; cdr3_nt: TGTGCCAGCAGCAGAGGCTCGGACAGGTCCAAGAGCTCCTATAATTCACCCCTCCACTTT; cdr3_aa: CASSRGSDRSKSSYNSPLHF
v_call: TRBV5-4; clone_size: many; j_call: TRBJ2-1; d_call: .; cdr3_nt: TGTGCCAGCAGCTTGGAAGGTACCCGCCATGGGAATGAGCAGTTCTTC; cdr3_aa: CASSLEGTRHGNEQFF
v_call: TRBV20-1; clone_size: many; j_call: TRBJ1-2; d_call: .; cdr3_nt: TGCAGTGCTGACGGACACTATGGCTACACCTTC; cdr3_aa: CSADGHYGYTF
v_call: TRBV5-1; clone_size: few; j_call: TRBJ2-1; d_call: TRBD1; cdr3_nt: TGCGCCAGCAGCTTGGCCTTAGCAGGGGGATGGTACAATGAGCAGTTCTTC; cdr3_aa: CASSLALAGGWYNEQFF
v_call: TRBV4-1; clone_size: few; j_call: TRBJ2-3; d_call: .; cdr3_nt: TGCGCCAGCAGCCAAGATGGGACACCGGGCACAGATACGCAGTATTTT; cdr3_aa: CASSQDGTPGTDTQYF
v_call: TRBV15; clone_size: .; j_call: TRBJ2-5; d_call: TRBD1; cdr3_nt: TGTGCCACCAGCAAAACAGGGGTTCGCGAGACCCAGTACTTC; cdr3_aa: CATSKTGVRETQYF
v_call: TRBV6-5; clone_size: .; j_call: TRBJ1-2; d_call: TRBD1; cdr3_nt: TGTGCCTGCAGTTATCATGGACAGGAAGGTGGCTACACCTTC; cdr3_aa: CACSYHGQEGGYTF
v_call: TRBV7-9; clone_size: few; j_call: TRBJ1-1; d_call: .; cdr3_nt: TGTGCCAGCAGCTTAGCGTCTGTGATGGTAGCTTTCTTT; cdr3_aa: CASSLASVMVAFF
v_call: TRBV28; clone_size: .; j_call: TRBJ2-1; d_call: .; cdr3_nt: TGTACCAGCAGTTTGAGTACAGTTCTAGTTAATGAGCAGTTCTTC; cdr3_aa: CTSSLSTVLVNEQFF
v_call: TRBV3-1; clone_size: many; j_call: TRBJ2-7; d_call: .; cdr3_nt: TGTGCCAGCAGCCAAGCCGGCTGGGAGCAGTACTTC; cdr3_aa: CASSQAGWEQYF
v_call: TRBV20-1; clone_size: few; j_call: TRBJ2-7; d_call: TRBD2; cdr3_nt: TGCAGTGCGAGGACTAGCGGGACGGGGCAGTACTTC; cdr3_aa: CSARTSGTGQYF
v_call: TRBV11-2; clone_size: many; j_call: TRBJ2-5; d_call: .; cdr3_nt: TGTGCCAGCAGCTTAAGGACAGGGATTGCGTCAAGGCGGGAGGAGACCCAGTACTTC; cdr3_aa: CASSLRTGIASRREETQYF
v_call: TRBV29-1; clone_size: few; j_call: TRBJ2-7; d_call: .; cdr3_nt: TGCAGCGTTTCAGTGGGCGGTTACGAGCAGTACTTC; cdr3_aa: CSVSVGGYEQYF
v_call: TRBV6-1; clone_size: few; j_call: TRBJ2-1; d_call: TRBD1; cdr3_nt: TGTGCCAGCAGGCCCGGGACAGGGGGCTTCAATGAGCAGTTCTTC; cdr3_aa: CASRPGTGGFNEQFF
v_call: TRBV7-2; clone_size: few; j_call: TRBJ2-7; d_call: TRBD1; cdr3_nt: TGTGCCAGCAGCAAACGATCGGGACAGGGATACGAGCAGTACTTC; cdr3_aa: CASSKRSGQGYEQYF
v_call: TRBV20-1; clone_size: few; j_call: TRBJ2-1; d_call: .; cdr3_nt: TGCAGTGCTAGAGGAGAAAGGGTGGGGGTAGGTGAGCAGTTCTTC; cdr3_aa: CSARGERVGVGEQFF
v_call: TRBV9; clone_size: .; j_call: TRBJ2-7; d_call: .; cdr3_nt: TGTGCCAGCAGCTTACGTCCGGCTGCCGCCGAGCAGTACTTC; cdr3_aa: CASSLRPAAAEQYF
v_call: TRBV10-3; clone_size: .; j_call: TRBJ2-7; d_call: TRBD2; cdr3_nt: TGTGCCATCAGTGAGACCACGGGACTAGCGGGAGGGGACTCCTACGAGCAGTACTTC; cdr3_aa: CAISETTGLAGGDSYEQYF
v_call: TRBV9; clone_size: .; j_call: TRBJ1-2; d_call: .; cdr3_nt: TGTGCCAGCAGCGTAGTTCCAAGCAACTATGGCTACACCTTC; cdr3_aa: CASSVVPSNYGYTF
v_call: TRBV10-3; clone_size: .; j_call: TRBJ2-3; d_call: .; cdr3_nt: TGTGCCATCAGTGAGGAGGTTGGGGTACCGAGGCACACGCAGTATTTT; cdr3_aa: CAISEEVGVPRHTQYF
v_call: TRBV6-2/TRBV6-3; clone_size: .; j_call: TRBJ2-7; d_call: .; cdr3_nt: TGTGCCAGCAGGGGCAGAATCTACGAGCAGTACTTC; cdr3_aa: CASRGRIYEQYF
v_call: TRBV30; clone_size: .; j_call: TRBJ2-3; d_call: .; cdr3_nt: TGTGCCTGGAGTAAAACACAGGGAGCCAGCACAGATACGCAGTATTTT; cdr3_aa: CAWSKTQGASTDTQYF
v_call: TRBV5-6; clone_size: few; j_call: TRBJ1-2; d_call: TRBD1; cdr3_nt: TGTGCCAGCAGCGGGACAGGGACAGGGGTTATCTACTTGGCTGGCTACACCTTC; cdr3_aa: CASSGTGTGVIYLAGYTF
v_call: TRBV29-1; clone_size: few; j_call: TRBJ2-1; d_call: TRBD2; cdr3_nt: TGCAGCGCTACACTAGCGGGGGATGAGCAGTTCTTC; cdr3_aa: CSATLAGDEQFF
v_call: TRBV12-3/TRBV12-4; clone_size: many; j_call: TRBJ2-7; d_call: .; cdr3_nt: TGTGCCAGCAGCCGGAGTACTACCTTGTACGAGCAGTACTTC; cdr3_aa: CASSRSTTLYEQYF
v_call: TRBV12-3/TRBV12-4; clone_size: .; j_call: TRBJ2-2; d_call: TRBD2; cdr3_nt: TGTGCCAGCAGTGGACTAGCGGGAGGATCCGGGGAGCTGTTTTTT; cdr3_aa: CASSGLAGGSGELFF
v_call: TRBV20-1; clone_size: .; j_call: TRBJ2-7; d_call: .; cdr3_nt: TGCAGTGCACCCGGGACCAACCACCACTACGAGCAGTACTTC; cdr3_aa: CSAPGTNHHYEQYF
v_call: TRBV5-1; clone_size: many; j_call: TRBJ2-1; d_call: TRBD2; cdr3_nt: TGCGCCAGCAGCCTCTCCGGGACTAGCTTTAATGAGCAGTTCTTC; cdr3_aa: CASSLSGTSFNEQFF
v_call: TRBV7-9; clone_size: .; j_call: TRBJ1-5; d_call: .; cdr3_nt: TGTGCCAGCAGCTTAGGCGGTGGGGGTGCAAGCAATCAGCCCCAGCATTTT; cdr3_aa: CASSLGGGGASNQPQHF
v_call: TRBV3-1; clone_size: many; j_call: TRBJ2-4; d_call: .; cdr3_nt: TGTGCCAGCAGCCAAGATCGGGCCAGGGTAGGCGTTCAGTACTTC; cdr3_aa: CASSQDRARVGVQYF
v_call: TRBV20-1; clone_size: .; j_call: TRBJ2-7; d_call: TRBD1; cdr3_nt: TGCAGTGCTACAGGACAGGGGACCTACGAGCAGTACTTC; cdr3_aa: CSATGQGTYEQYF
v_call: TRBV7-8; clone_size: .; j_call: TRBJ1-2; d_call: .; cdr3_nt: TGTGCCAGCAGCTTAGATCTTCGGCGGGATGAGGGCTACACCTTC; cdr3_aa: CASSLDLRRDEGYTF
v_call: TRBV12-3/TRBV12-4; clone_size: .; j_call: TRBJ2-7; d_call: TRBD2; cdr3_nt: TGTGCCAGCAGAACTAGCGGGGGGGCCTACGAGCAGTACTTC; cdr3_aa: CASRTSGGAYEQYF
v_call: TRBV11-2; clone_size: few; j_call: TRBJ1-5; d_call: .; cdr3_nt: TGTGCCAGCAGCTTACAGGGGTTAGGCAATCAGCCCCAGCATTTT; cdr3_aa: CASSLQGLGNQPQHF
v_call: TRBV20-1; clone_size: .; j_call: TRBJ2-5; d_call: .; cdr3_nt: TGCAGTGCTAGAGAACAGGTTATGGAGACCCAGTACTTC; cdr3_aa: CSAREQVMETQYF
v_call: TRBV20-1; clone_size: few; j_call: TRBJ2-2; d_call: .; cdr3_nt: TGCAGTGCTAGAGCAGCGAACACCGGGGAGCTGTTTTTT; cdr3_aa: CSARAANTGELFF
v_call: TRBV7-2; clone_size: .; j_call: TRBJ2-5; d_call: .; cdr3_nt: TGTGCCAGCAGCCGGGACCAATCGGGGAAGACCCAGTACTTC; cdr3_aa: CASSRDQSGKTQYF
v_call: TRBV4-1; clone_size: .; j_call: TRBJ1-5; d_call: TRBD1; cdr3_nt: TGCGCCAGCAGCCAACCCGACAGGGCTATCAATCAGCCCCAGCATTTT; cdr3_aa: CASSQPDRAINQPQHF
v_call: TRBV7-9; clone_size: .; j_call: TRBJ2-2; d_call: TRBD2; cdr3_nt: TGTGCCAGCAGCTTAGTGCGGGGGACTCACACCGGGGAGCTGTTTTTT; cdr3_aa: CASSLVRGTHTGELFF